What follows describes a single T cell receptor (beta chain). The antigen is not known. The V gene's germline CDR1 is SGHRS and CDR2 YFSETQ. V was cut by 0 bases and J by 8 bases, with 12 bases left in between. CDR3 length: 14 amino acids. The entry originates in a study of cytomegalovirus exposure and HLA in healthy donors. Notes on the study in general: Earlier analysis looked at TCR beta V segments, and most were productive about 87% or about 30% of the time. The authors excluded some V segments, including TRBV6-2 and TRBV6-3, as indistinguishable.

PCR was performed using 60 Vbeta and 13 Jbeta primers. TCRdb keeps only in-frame clones here, not all; method: immunoSEQ multiplex PCR. The table lists roughly 190,000 clones, roughly four fifths of them singletons. Unrecorded immune exposures were likely, despite nominal health at sampling. The TCR was taken from a young woman in good health and CMV-seronegative. Input material: PBMCs. The chain couples TRBV5-1 to TRBJ2-1; a possible D gene is TRBD2 (7 bases). The CDR3 protein is CASSLAGEGDEQFF. The CDR3 DNA follows: TGCGCCAGCAGCTTGGCGGGGGAGGGGGATGAGCAGTTCTTC.